This TCR beta chain was observed in a study of blood T cell repertoires in COVID-19. This clone was detected a few times. The CDR3 spans 15 residues. Germline V CDR1 and CDR2: SGHRS, YFSETQ. V was pared by 0 bases and J by 3 bases, with 5 bases of the junction left unmatched. Authors' processing steps: Amplification of reference gene primers was used by the study to estimate nucleated cell counts. Sequenced by immunoSEQ multiplex PCR; TCRdb stores in-frame clones only, minus some. The V and J calls and clone size were taken over from that table, and D and trimming were inferred from the DNA. The sample lists 100,000 to 150,000 clones; about 70% were seen once.

The sequenced sample was peripheral blood. The origin of this receptor is a man aged 55 to 70 with acute or convalescent COVID-19. The chain recombines TRBV5-1 with TRBJ1-2; 7 bases line up with TRBD1. The CDR3 loop reads CASSLVGRGDYGYTF. CDR3 DNA sequence: TGCGCCAGCAGCTTGGTTGGCAGGGGGGACTATGGCTACACCTTC.